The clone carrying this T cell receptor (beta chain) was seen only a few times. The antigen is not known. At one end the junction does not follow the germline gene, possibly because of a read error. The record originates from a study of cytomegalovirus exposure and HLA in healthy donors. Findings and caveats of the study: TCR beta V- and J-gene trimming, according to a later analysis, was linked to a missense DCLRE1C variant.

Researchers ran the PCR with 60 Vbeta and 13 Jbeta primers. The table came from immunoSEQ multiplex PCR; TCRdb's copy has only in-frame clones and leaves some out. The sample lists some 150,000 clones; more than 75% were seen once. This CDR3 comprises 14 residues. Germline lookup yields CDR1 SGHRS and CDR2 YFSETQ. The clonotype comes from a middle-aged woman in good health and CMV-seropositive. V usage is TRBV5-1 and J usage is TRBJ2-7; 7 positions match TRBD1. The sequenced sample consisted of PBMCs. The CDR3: CASSLAGTVDSAGF. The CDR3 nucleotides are TGCGCCAGCAGCTTGGCCGGGACAGTCGACTCGGCGGGCTTC.